The source of this T cell receptor (beta chain) is a study of early T cells in non-severe SARS-CoV-2 infection. Whole-study results and caveats: The VDJdb matching leaned toward anti-spike CD8 responses and overlooked private and CD4 specificities.

This clonotype has ten or more counts. The antigen remains undetermined. V shed 3 bases and J shed 5 bases, with 17 bases lying between them. Germline V gene data show CDR1 as SGHDN and CDR2 as FVKESK. CDR3 length: 16 residues. MiXCR, applied by TCRdb to the 5' RACE reads, yields one record per CDR3 protein. The repertoire consists of 25,000 to 30,000 distinct CDR3 sequences, with around 4.5% occurring once and the leading ten covering 9.5% to 12%. This sequence was found in an adult who was a healthcare worker with PCR-confirmed SARS-CoV-2 infection or an uninfected control (not recorded which). The chain uses TRBV14 and TRBJ2-1; D may be TRBD1 (5 bases). Sequencing was done on a sample of whole blood. DNA of the CDR3: TGTGCCAGCAGCCATATAAGGGGTCAGGTAAACAATGAGCAGTTCTTC. It translates to CASSHIRGQVNNEQFF.